Given below is one T cell receptor (beta chain) in context. The antigen it recognizes is unknown. Base qualities are not provided; no much larger clone lies one nucleotide away. TCRbeta CDR3 regions were amplified from genomic DNA using the immunoSEQ Assay, a bias-controlled multiplex PCR. As for how the authors treated the data: Within the assay, amplification of reference gene primers was used to estimate how many nucleated cells each sample contained. To quantify the absolute abundance of each unique TCRbeta CDR3 rearrangement, sequence reads were collapsed and filtered. For each sample, productive Simpson clonality was calculated by taking the square root of Simpson's diversity index across productive rearrangements. TCRdb provides this immuneACCESS table in a form limited to in-frame rearrangements. Some clones are lacking; in checked studies, under half of them reflect an unresolved V gene, and why the rest are absent is not known. The D gene and trimming were derived from the DNA, and the V and J assignments and clone size from that table. This sample gives roughly 400,000 clones in total; over 75% of them show up just once. Jointly, the top ten make up approximately 1.5% of the sample.

The data belong to a study of blood T cell repertoires in COVID-19 (dated by TCRdb to about 2020). Describing the broader study: The collaborator samples originated in the United States, Italy and Spain and spanned the acute and convalescent phases of COVID-19. The samples were drawn from two sources: the first 160 participants of the ongoing ImmuneRACE study, and some 1,300 subjects contributed by 6 global collaborators. Sample metadata almost always included a de-identified subject ID, COVID-19 status, age in years and sex. Where HLA class I and class II types were available, the types were taken from metadata supplied by the sample provider, not from assay-based typing. The material from the prospective study consisted of cDNA or gDNA derived from T cells, B-cell-depleted T cells, or PBMCs. The repertoires were made available in a free public database intended to serve as a resource for research on the immune response to SARS-CoV-2. The dataset comprised deeply sampled blood TCRbeta repertoires from subjects exposed to, actively infected with, or recovered from COVID-19. Results and caveats for the whole study, not just this receptor: The quantity of clinical and demographic metadata differed by source and by participant and was supplied without curation.

V is cut back by 4 bases and J by 4 bases, with 9 bases in the junction unmatched. CDR1 and CDR2 (SGHNT, YYREEE) derive from the germline V gene (reference sequence). The CDR3 starts with the cysteine, ends with the phenylalanine, and has 15 residues. The sequence is cut down to CDR3 DNA, 45 bases in frame from base 1. Participants in the prospective study were enrolled through a virtual design, were aged roughly 18 to 90 years, and lived in roughly 25 United States geographic areas. In the prospective study, participants were assigned to cohorts based on the clinical history participants reported in a screening survey and a study questionnaire. Exposed participants had been in contact with someone with a PCR-confirmed or clinician-diagnosed COVID-19 case within 2 weeks of study entry. In the prospective study, whole blood, serum and a nasopharyngeal or oropharyngeal swab were collected from each participant by mobile phlebotomists. Prospective study participants could optionally give additional blood draws and questionnaires over a roughly two-month period. Prospective study blood samples were shipped either frozen or at room temperature before DNA extraction.

The V gene is TRBV5-4 and the J gene is TRBJ2-3; TRBD2 matches 7 bases in the middle. Sequenced material: PBMCs or T cells enriched from blood (not recorded which). This receptor was taken from a woman aged 18-35 years who had been exposed to COVID-19. The encoded CDR3 is CASSPREAGPDTQYF. The sequenced DNA: TGTGCCAGCAGCCCCCGGGAAGCGGGACCAGATACGCAGTATTTT.